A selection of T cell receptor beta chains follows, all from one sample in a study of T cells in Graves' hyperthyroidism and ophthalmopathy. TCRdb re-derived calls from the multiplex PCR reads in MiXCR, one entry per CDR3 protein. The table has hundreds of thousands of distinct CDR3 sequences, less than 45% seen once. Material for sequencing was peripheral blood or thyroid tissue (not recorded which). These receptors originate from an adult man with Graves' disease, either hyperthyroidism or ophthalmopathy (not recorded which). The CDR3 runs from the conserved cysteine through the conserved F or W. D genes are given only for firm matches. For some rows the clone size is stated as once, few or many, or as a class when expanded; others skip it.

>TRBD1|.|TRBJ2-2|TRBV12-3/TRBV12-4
TGTGCCACTACGGACAGGGCCGACACCGGGGAGCTGTTTTTT
CATTDRADTGELFF
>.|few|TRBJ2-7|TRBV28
TGTGCCAGCAGTTTCCCCTACGACTCTTCCGAGCAGTACTTC
CASSFPYDSSEQYF
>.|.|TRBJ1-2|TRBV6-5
TGTGCCAGCAGTTACTCGATGGCAATACCATATGGCTACACCTTC
CASSYSMAIPYGYTF
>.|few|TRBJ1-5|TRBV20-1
TGCAGTGCTAGTATGGGGGTTACTCAGCCCCAGCATTTT
CSASMGVTQPQHF
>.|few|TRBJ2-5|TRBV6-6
TGTGCCAGCAGTCCCTGGGATAAGACCCAGTACTTC
CASSPWDKTQYF
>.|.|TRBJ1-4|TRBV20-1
TGCAGTGCTAGAGATCAGACGGCAGGCCTTGAAAAACTGTTTTTT
CSARDQTAGLEKLFF
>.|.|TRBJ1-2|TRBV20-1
TGCAGTGCTAGCCCACCCTCAGGGCATGGCTACACCTTC
CSASPPSGHGYTF
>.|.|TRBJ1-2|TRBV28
TGTGCCAGCAGTACTCAGACAGAGCACTATGGCTACACCTTC
CASSTQTEHYGYTF
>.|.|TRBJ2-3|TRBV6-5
TGTGCCAGCAGTTACTCTTGGGGCACAGATACGCAGTATTTT
CASSYSWGTDTQYF
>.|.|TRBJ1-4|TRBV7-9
TGTGCCAGCAGCTTAGGGCTGGATGAAAAACTGTTTTTT
CASSLGLDEKLFF
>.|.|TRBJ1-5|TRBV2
TGTGCCAGCAAACGGTCCTTAAATAATCAGCCCCAGCATTTT
CASKRSLNNQPQHF
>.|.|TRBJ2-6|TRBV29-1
TGCAGCGCAAGTCAAGGGTCCCCAGGGGCCAACGTCCTGACTTTC
CSASQGSPGANVLTF
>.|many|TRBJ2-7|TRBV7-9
TGTGCCAGCAGCTTAGAAACCGCGAAGCAGTACTTC
CASSLETAKQYF
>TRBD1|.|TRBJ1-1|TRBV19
TGTGCCAGTACTTACCAGGGGGCCTATCGGGACACTGAAGCTTTCTTT
CASTYQGAYRDTEAFF
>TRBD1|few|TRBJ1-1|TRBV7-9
TGTGCCAGCAGCTTAGTAGCCTGGGGGACAGGAGTAGGAGCTTTCTTT
CASSLVAWGTGVGAFF
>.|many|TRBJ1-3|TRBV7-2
TGTGCCAGCAGCTTAGGTCCTCAACTCTCTGGAAACACCATATATTTT
CASSLGPQLSGNTIYF
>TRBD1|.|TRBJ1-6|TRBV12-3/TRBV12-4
TGTGCCACGGCCGGACAGGGCAATTCACCCCTCCACTTT
CATAGQGNSPLHF
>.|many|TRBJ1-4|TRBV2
TGTGCCAGCAAAGACGGATCAACTAATGAAAAACTGTTTTTT
CASKDGSTNEKLFF
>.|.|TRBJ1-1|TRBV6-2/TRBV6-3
TGTGCCTGGAGCCGAGAACTTGGTGAAGCTTTCTTT
CAWSRELGEAFF
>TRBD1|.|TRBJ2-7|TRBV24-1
TGTGCCACCAGTGCCCCGGGACAGGGTCTCCGGTACGAGCAGTACTTC
CATSAPGQGLRYEQYF
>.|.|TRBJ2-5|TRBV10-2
TGCGCCAGCAGTGGGACAGAAAAAGAGACCCAGTACTTC
CASSGTEKETQYF
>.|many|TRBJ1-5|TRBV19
TGTGCCAGTAGTACACAGGGTCTCGGCAATCAGCCCCAGCATTTT
CASSTQGLGNQPQHF
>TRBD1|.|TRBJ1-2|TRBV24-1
TGTGCCACCGCGAGGGACAGCGGCTATGGCTACACCTTC
CATARDSGYGYTF
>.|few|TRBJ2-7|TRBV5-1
TGCGCCAGCAGCTCACGGCTCAGGACTGCACCTTACGAGCAGTACTTC
CASSSRLRTAPYEQYF
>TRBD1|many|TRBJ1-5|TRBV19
TGTGCCAGCGGGACAGGATATCAGCCCCAGCATTTT
CASGTGYQPQHF
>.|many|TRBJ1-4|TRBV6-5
TGTGCCAGCAGTGAAACCAACAGCCTGTTTTTT
CASSETNSLFF
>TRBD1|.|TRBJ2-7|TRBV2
TGTGCCAGCAGTGAAAGGGACAGGGGTACCGAGCAGTACTTC
CASSERDRGTEQYF
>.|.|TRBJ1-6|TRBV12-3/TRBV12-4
TGTGCCAGCAGTTTAGGGGACAATCGAGATTCACCCCTCCACTTT
CASSLGDNRDSPLHF
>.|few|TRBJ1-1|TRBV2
TGTGCCAGCAGTCGACAGTGGGGTGGGACTGAAGCTTTCTTT
CASSRQWGGTEAFF
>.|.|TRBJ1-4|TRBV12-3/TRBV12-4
TGTGCCAGCAGTTTTGGGTACAGGGTTGAAAAACTGTTTTTT
CASSFGYRVEKLFF
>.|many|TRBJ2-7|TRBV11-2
TGTGCCAGCAGCCCACAGGGGGGGTACTACGAGCAGTACTTC
CASSPQGGYYEQYF
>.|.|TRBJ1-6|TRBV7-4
TGTGCCAGCAGCTTAGGAGAAGCAGCAATCCACTTT
CASSLGEAAIHF
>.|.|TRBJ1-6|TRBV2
TGTGCCAGTAGTCCCGCCGGCCCCCAGAAGGCTTCACCCCTCCACTTT
CASSPAGPQKASPLHF
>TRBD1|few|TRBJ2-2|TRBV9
TGTGCCAGCAGCGCTACAGGGGTAGACACCGGGGAGCTGTTTTTT
CASSATGVDTGELFF
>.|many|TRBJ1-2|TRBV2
TGTGCCAGCACTCTCGACTATGGCTACACCTTC
CASTLDYGYTF
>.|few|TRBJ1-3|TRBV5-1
TGCGCCAGCGGGCGGACAGCTGGAAACACCATATATTTT
CASGRTAGNTIYF
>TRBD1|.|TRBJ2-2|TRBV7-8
TGTGCCAGCAGCCGACAGGGGGGTCGTGGGGAGCTGTTTTTT
CASSRQGGRGELFF
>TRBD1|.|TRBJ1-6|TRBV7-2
TGTGCCAGCAGCTTAGTAGGACAGGCAAATTCACCCCTCCACTTT
CASSLVGQANSPLHF
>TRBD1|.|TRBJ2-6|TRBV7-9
TGTGCCAGCAGCTTAAGGGACAGCGTCCTGACTTTC
CASSLRDSVLTF
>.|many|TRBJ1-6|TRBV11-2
TGTGCCAGCAGCTTCCACCAGAATTCACCCCTCCACTTT
CASSFHQNSPLHF
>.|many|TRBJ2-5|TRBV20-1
TGCAGTGCTAGAGAGGAACAGTATTCGGAGACCCAGTACTTC
CSAREEQYSETQYF
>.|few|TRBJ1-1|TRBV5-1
TGCGCCAGCAGCTTGCGGGAAGAGGACACTGAAGCTTTCTTT
CASSLREEDTEAFF
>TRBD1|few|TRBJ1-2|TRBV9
TGTGCCAGCAGCCAAGATGGGACAGGGTACACCTTC
CASSQDGTGYTF
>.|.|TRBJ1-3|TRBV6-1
TGTGCCAGCATAAGCCGACAGAGCAACACCATATATTTT
CASISRQSNTIYF
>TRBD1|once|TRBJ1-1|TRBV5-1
TGCGCCAGCAGCTTGGAGGTGGGACAGGGGGGAACTGAAGCTTTCTTT
CASSLEVGQGGTEAFF
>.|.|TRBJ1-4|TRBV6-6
TGTGCCAGCAGCAACCCCGGAGGAACTAATGAAAAACTGTTTTTT
CASSNPGGTNEKLFF
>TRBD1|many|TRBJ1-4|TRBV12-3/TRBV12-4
TGTGCCAGCAGTTTTACAGGGGACGAAAAACTGTTTTTT
CASSFTGDEKLFF
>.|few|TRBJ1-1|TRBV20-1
TGCAGTGCTAGCGCCGGGGCAGGGTTAACGGTGGACACTGAAGCTTTCTTT
CSASAGAGLTVDTEAFF
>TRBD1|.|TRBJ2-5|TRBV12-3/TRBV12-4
TGTGCCAGCAGTTCTGGACAGGAAAGGGTAGAGACCCAGTACTTC
CASSSGQERVETQYF
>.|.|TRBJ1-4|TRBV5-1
TGCGCCAGCAGCTTACTGGACAGTTTGAATGAAAAACTGTTTTTT
CASSLLDSLNEKLFF
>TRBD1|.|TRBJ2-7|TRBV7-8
TGTGCCAGCAGGCTTTCAGGGGGTTACGAGCAGTACTTC
CASRLSGGYEQYF
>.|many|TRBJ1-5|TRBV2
TGTGCCAGCAGCTTCACAGGTAGCAATCAGCCCCAGCATTTT
CASSFTGSNQPQHF
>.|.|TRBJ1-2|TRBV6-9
TGTGCCAGCAGAACCCTCTCTGGCTACACCTTC
CASRTLSGYTF
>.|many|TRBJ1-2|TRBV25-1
TGTGCCAGCAGTGAATATAAAGGAGAGTACTATGGCTACACCTTC
CASSEYKGEYYGYTF
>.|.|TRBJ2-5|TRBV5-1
TGTGCCAGCAGCCTTGACAGTCCCGCGTCGACCCAGTACTTC
CASSLDSPASTQYF
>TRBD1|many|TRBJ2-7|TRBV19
TGTGCCAGTAGTATGGGACAGGCCAACGAGCAGTACTTC
CASSMGQANEQYF
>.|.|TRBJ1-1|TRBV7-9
TGTGCCTGGAGTCTCGGGTCTTCCACTGAAGCTTTCTTT
CAWSLGSSTEAFF
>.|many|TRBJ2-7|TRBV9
TGTGCCAGCAGCAACCGGGACTCCTACGAGCAGTACTTC
CASSNRDSYEQYF
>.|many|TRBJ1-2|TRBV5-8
TGTGCCAGCAACTTACATGGAGGCTATGGCTACACCTTC
CASNLHGGYGYTF
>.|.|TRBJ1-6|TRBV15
TGTGCCACCAGCAGACCGGGCAGAAACAATTCACCCCTCCACTTT
CATSRPGRNNSPLHF